This T cell receptor beta chain originates from a study of CD8 T cells in ankylosing spondylitis. Germline assignment: CDR1 MNHEY and CDR2 SMNVEV (reference sequence). CDR3 length: 14 residues. Trimming cost V 7 bases and J 1 base, with 13 bases left between them. Study observations and caveats: In reactive arthritis synovial fluid and blood, some motif variants had been reported before. There was a TCR beta motif, made of several highly homologous variants, that appeared characteristic of ankylosing spondylitis blood. Researchers reportedly found disease-linked clones significantly enriched in matched ankylosing spondylitis synovial fluid. The authors found the disease-linked clones to be CD8+ and relatively rare in peripheral blood.

A note on this clonotype: Antigen: not known.

Preparation of TCR beta libraries was done by quantitative 5'-RACE with molecular barcodes. TCRdb re-called the 5' RACE reads through MiXCR, storing one row per CDR3 protein. The sample lists approximately 540,000 distinct CDR3 sequences, about 13% seen once, with around 6.8% in the top ten. J is TRBJ1-1 and V is TRBV27, with D maybe TRBD1 (6 bases). The sequencing input was blood, either unsorted or a sorted T cell fraction (not recorded which). This clonotype was sampled from a male donor with ankylosing spondylitis. In DNA form, the CDR3 reads TGTGCCAGCAAAAGTAGGACAGCGAACACTGAAGCTTTCTTT. It yields the protein CASKSRTANTEAFF.